These 18 T cell receptor beta chains share one sample of origin, sequenced in a study of vaccination and CD4 T cells after COVID-19. Regarding treatment: approximately nine-day PBMC culture with coronavirus spike peptide pools or control peptides (ViraFEST assay). These receptors lack a known antigen. An Oncomine TCR Beta short-read assay was used to sequence the DNA from cultured CD4+ T cells. Each CDR3 protein gets one entry after TCRdb re-called the PCR reads with MiXCR. This sample has around 10,000 distinct CDR3 sequences; 68% occur once, and the top ten carry 9%. The source material was CD4+ T cells from blood, cultured in vitro, sampled before SARS-CoV-2 vaccination. The receptors here all came from a human donor who had recovered from COVID-19.

The chain recombines TRBV28 with TRBJ1-5, with TRBD1 matching 9 bases. This CDR3 region has 17 residues. V lost 8 bases to trimming and J lost 1 base; unmatched junction nucleotides: 12. Germline lookup yields CDR1 MDHEN and CDR2 SYDVKM. The CDR3: CASRRDRVFISNQPQHF. The CDR3 DNA reads as TGTGCCAGCCGTAGGGACAGGGTCTTCATCAGCAATCAGCCCCAGCATTTT.

This chain connects TRBV6-5 to TRBJ1-2; 7 bases are shared with TRBD1. The ends lost 0 bases at V and 6 bases at J; junction bases unmatched: 7. CDR3 size: 15 residues. Germline V gene sequence: CDR1 MNHEY, CDR2 SVGAGI. CDR3 loop: CASSYSRRGRDGYTF. The CDR3 bases are TGTGCCAGCAGTTACTCACGCAGGGGGAGGGATGGCTACACCTTC.

This clonotype has a single count. In this CDR3 the conserved last residue, phenylalanine or tryptophan, is missing, so a read error is likely. The chain combines TRBV7-3 with TRBJ2-2; no clear D. CDR1 is SGHTA, CDR2 FQGTGA, per germline. There are 15 residues in the CDR3. V lost 8 bases and J lost 1, with 14 bases in between. The CDR3 sequence is CASPMGGLNTGELFV. The CDR3 bases are TGTGCCAGCCCTATGGGTGGTTTGAACACCGGGGAGCTGTTTGTT.

The chain combines TRBV28 with TRBJ1-6; D gene uncertain. V lost 4 bases and J lost 9, with 10 bases in between. The V gene's germline CDR1 is MDHEN and CDR2 SYDVKM. This CDR3 region has 13 residues. The CDR3 here is CASSSRLSSPLHF. In DNA form, the CDR3 reads TGTGCCAGCAGTTCCCGATTGAGTTCACCCCTCCACTTT.

The rearrangement joins TRBV15 to TRBJ2-6; D unclear. The CDR3 contains 16 residues. V was cut by 5 bases and J by 0 bases, with 11 bases left in between. Germline-derived CDR1 and CDR2 are LNHNV and YYDKDF (reference sequence). CDR3 sequence reads: CATSATRSSGANVLTF. DNA for the CDR3: TGTGCCACCAGCGCAACCCGGAGCTCTGGGGCCAACGTCCTGACTTTC.

This sequence joins TRBV20-1 and TRBJ1-4, with a possible D match to TRBD1 (5 bases). CDR3 size: 16 residues. Germline V CDR1 and CDR2: DFQATT, SNEGSKA (reference sequence). The germline V and J ends were trimmed by 3 bases and 7 bases, with 21 bases remaining between them. The CDR3 loop reads CSARAFAGEASEKLFF. The DNA of the CDR3 is TGCAGTGCTAGGGCGTTCGCGGGGGAGGCTAGTGAAAAACTGTTTTTT.

The rearrangement joins TRBV7-9 to TRBJ2-5; possibly TRBD1 or TRBD2 for D (6 bases each). Trimming pared 5 bases from V and 4 bases from J, leaving 14 bases between. The CDR3 is 14 residues long. Germline V CDR1 and CDR2: SEHNR, FQNEAQ (reference sequence). The CDR3 region has the DNA TGTGCCAGCAGCGAGCAGGGGAGGTCAGAGACCCAGTACTTC. This encodes CASSEQGRSETQYF.

The chain links TRBV20-1 to TRBJ2-7; 8 bases are shared with TRBD2. The CDR3 is 13 amino acids. Germline CDR1 and CDR2: DFQATT and SNEGSKA (reference sequence). The CDR3 DNA sequence: TGCAGCCCTGGCGGGAGGTTCAACTACGAGCAGTACTTC. It translates to CSPGGRFNYEQYF.

The chain is built from TRBV12-3 or TRBV12-4 and TRBJ2-1; 13 bases align to TRBD2. The CDR3 is 14 residues long. V was clipped by 6 bases and J by 7 bases; unmatched bases: 3. The chain's CDR3 is CASRWTSGSNEQFF. In DNA form, the CDR3 reads TGTGCCAGCAGGTGGACTAGCGGGAGTAATGAGCAGTTCTTC.

The chain couples TRBV20-1 to TRBJ1-3; D is possibly TRBD1 (6 bases). Germline V gene sequence: CDR1 DFQATT, CDR2 SNEGSKA (reference sequence). Trimming pared 5 bases from V and 1 base from J, leaving 18 bases between. The CDR3 loop spans 16 amino acids. This chain's CDR3 is CSAGDGGTGSGNTIYF. The CDR3 bases are TGCAGTGCTGGGGATGGGGGTACAGGGTCTGGAAACACCATATATTTT.

The chain uses TRBV19 and TRBJ2-2; D remains ambiguous. Germline V gene sequence: CDR1 LNHDA, CDR2 SQIVND (reference sequence). This CDR3 has 14 residues. The germline V and J ends were trimmed by 9 bases and 2 bases, with 13 bases remaining between them. The CDR3 DNA follows: TGTGCCAGCTCACCCGGGCAAAACACCGGGGAGCTGTTTTTT. It yields the protein CASSPGQNTGELFF.

The chain carries TRBV4-1 and TRBJ2-2, with D unclear. Germline V CDR1 and CDR2: MGHRA, YSYEKL. CDR3 length equals 16 residues. V was clipped by 2 bases and J by 4 bases, with 14 bases between them. The CDR3 nucleotides are TGCGCCAGCAGCCAATGGTCGAGCGTAGGCACCGGGGAGCTGTTTTTT. Its protein is CASSQWSSVGTGELFF.

This sequence joins TRBV20-1 and TRBJ2-7; perhaps TRBD1 as D (6 bases). Germline CDR1 reads DFQATT; CDR2 reads SNEGSKA (reference sequence). The V and J ends lost 5 bases and 1 base respectively, with 18 bases between them. This CDR3 has 15 amino acids. In DNA form, the CDR3 reads TGCAGTGCTCCCCAGGGCGCAGGACAGTCCTACGAGCAGTACTTC. Translated: CSAPQGAGQSYEQYF.

In this sample, this clonotype turned up a few times. The rearrangement links TRBV20-1 to TRBJ2-2; tentatively, D is TRBD1 (6 bases). Deletions cut 4 bases from V and 0 bases from J, with 9 bases between. The CDR3 spans 14 residues. The V gene's germline CDR1 is DFQATT and CDR2 SNEGSKA (reference sequence). The CDR3 here is CSATGTTNTGELFF. The CDR3 DNA is TGCAGTGCTACCGGGACAACGAACACCGGGGAGCTGTTTTTT.

The chain carries TRBV24-1 and TRBJ2-3; D might be TRBD1 or TRBD2, each matching 5 bases. The CDR3 length is 17 residues. In germline, CDR1 is KGHDR, CDR2 SFDVKD. Trimming removed 3 bases from V and 2 bases from J, with 17 bases in between. CDR3 protein: CATSDTGTEVPTDTQYF. In nucleotides, the CDR3 is TGTGCCACCAGTGATACCGGGACGGAGGTCCCCACAGATACGCAGTATTTT.

This clonotype came up once. The gene calls are TRBV27 and TRBJ2-7; D is perhaps TRBD1 or TRBD2 (5 bases each). Deletions cut 7 bases from V and 6 bases from J, with 16 bases between. CDR1 and CDR2 from the germline V gene are MNHEY and SMNVEV (reference sequence). There are 13 residues in the CDR3. The chain's CDR3 is CASTGRGRGEQYF. The CDR3 DNA is TGTGCCAGCACGGGACGAGGAAGGGGCGAGCAGTACTTC.

This clonotype is deemed large. The rearrangement joins TRBV11-1 to TRBJ1-1; D not resolved. V was cut by 0 bases and J by 5 bases, with 19 bases left in between. The CDR3 length is 17 residues. Germline-derived CDR1 and CDR2 are SGHAT and FQDESV (reference sequence). CDR3: CASSLALPQDEVTEAFF. As DNA, the CDR3 is TGTGCCAGCAGCTTAGCCCTTCCCCAGGACGAAGTTACTGAAGCTTTCTTT. The full variable domain, in which reference TRBV11-1 and TRBJ1-1 provide the parts outside the CDR3, is EAEVAQSPRYKITEKSQAVAFWCDPISGHATLYWYRQILGQGPELLVQFQDESVVDDSQLPKDRFSAERLKGVDSTLKIQPAELGDSAMYLCASSLALPQDEVTEAFFGQGTRLTVV.

The count of this clonotype is one. The chain employs TRBV24-1 and TRBJ1-3; 9 bases are a match to TRBD1. Germline V gene sequence: CDR1 KGHDR, CDR2 SFDVKD. This CDR3 is 15 amino acids long. Trimming at V came to 3 bases and at J to 2 bases, leaving 1 base not matched to a gene. The CDR3 DNA reads TGTGCCACCAGTGATGGGGACAGGGCTGGAAACACCATATATTTT. The encoded protein is CATSDGDRAGNTIYF.